This T cell receptor beta chain derives from a study of shared clonotypes between healthy human individuals. CDR3 length equals 14 residues. Germline V CDR1 and CDR2: MGHDK, SYGVNS. Deletions cut 4 bases from V and 2 bases from J, with 12 bases between. Sequencing was performed with immunoSEQ multiplex PCR; in TCRdb, only in-frame clones are kept and a portion is missing. The repertoire holds about 1 million clones, with about 75% as singletons. As concerns this clone: Its antigen is not known.

General study points: It was the non-shared clonotypes that had lower generation probabilities than clonotypes shared by all four donors. Estimated richness values were generally larger in naive subsets than in memory subsets.

The clonotype comes from a man younger than 35 in good health. The V gene is TRBV25-1, the J gene TRBJ2-7; no definite D call. Sample: memory CD4+ T cells sorted from blood. Subset indicated: CD45RA-negative fraction. CDR3 protein: CASSAPQDPYEQYF. The CDR3 DNA reads TGTGCCAGCAGTGCCCCCCAGGACCCCTACGAGCAGTACTTC.